Listed here are 25 T cell receptor beta chains from one sample, sequenced in a study of blood T cell repertoires in COVID-19. Here immunoSEQ multiplex PCR was the method, and the copy in TCRdb shows in-frame clones only, minus some. This sample yields a few hundred thousand clones, of which nearly 90% are seen a single time; 2.1% belongs to the top ten. The sample taken for sequencing was peripheral blood. The receptor set was obtained from a woman in her fifties or sixties with COVID-19, enrolled during active disease.

The chain carries TRBV6-5 and TRBJ1-1; D might be TRBD1 (5 bases). Germline loops: CDR1 MNHEY, CDR2 SVGAGI. This CDR3 is 16 amino acids long. V was trimmed by 2 bases and J by 3 bases, leaving 16 bases between them. The CDR3 DNA reads as TGTGCCAGCAGTTACGGTCGGGGTCCGGGGGACACTGAAGCTTTCTTT. Its translation: CASSYGRGPGDTEAFF.

The gene calls are TRBV4-2 and TRBJ1-6, with 9 bases identical to TRBD1. The CDR3 sequence is 16 residues long. Germline-derived CDR1 and CDR2 are LGHNA and YNFKEQ. Trimming removed 3 bases from V and 9 bases from J; junction bases left unmatched: 9. The CDR3 is CASSHEPGQGPSPLHF. The CDR3 DNA is TGTGCCAGCAGCCATGAACCGGGACAGGGCCCTTCACCCCTCCACTTT.

This clone showed up just once. V and J are TRBV18 and TRBJ1-5, with 9 bases matching TRBD1. V shed 3 bases and J 6 bases; nucleotides not matched to a gene: 9. The CDR3 contains 16 residues. CDR1 KGHSH and CDR2 LQKENI come from the germline V gene. The CDR3 coding sequence is TGTGCCAGCTCACCGTTGCCGGGGACAGGGCTTCAGCCCCAGCATTTT. This gives the protein CASSPLPGTGLQPQHF.

V and J are TRBV7-8 and TRBJ2-2; 7 bases agree with TRBD2. V lost 0 bases to trimming and J lost 5 bases; unmatched junction nucleotides: 3. Per the germline V gene, CDR1 is SGHVS and CDR2 is FQNEAQ. The length of the CDR3 is 15 residues. In DNA form, the CDR3 reads TGTGCCAGCAGCTTAGCGGGGGGGAAGACCGGGGAGCTGTTTTTT. It encodes CASSLAGGKTGELFF.

This clone was observed a single time. This chain uses TRBV13 with TRBJ2-7; 7 bases align to TRBD1. From germline, CDR1 is PRHDT and CDR2 FYEKMQ (reference sequence). The CDR3 is 17 amino acids. The V segment lost 4 bases and the J segment 3 bases; nucleotides outside the gene matches: 15. Here the CDR3 reads CASSSQLRRQGFYEQYF. In DNA form, the CDR3 reads TGTGCCAGCAGCTCCCAGCTACGTCGACAGGGTTTCTACGAGCAGTACTTC.

The V and J genes are TRBV4-2 and TRBJ2-5, with 9 bases that match TRBD1. The J segment lost 4 bases and the V segment lost 4 bases, leaving 10 bases of the junction unmatched. The germline V gene has CDR1 LGHNA and CDR2 YNFKEQ. The CDR3 is 16 residues long. DNA for the CDR3: TGTGCCAGCAGCCTCATGACAGGGGGAAGTGGAGAGACCCAGTACTTC. Encoded protein: CASSLMTGGSGETQYF.

This chain connects TRBV3-1 (or the pseudogene TRBV3-2) to TRBJ2-3, with D possibly TRBD1 on 5 matching bases. Germline CDR1 is LGHDT and CDR2 is YNNKEL (reference sequence). The CDR3 spans 15 residues. The germline V and J ends were trimmed by 3 bases and 2 bases, with 12 bases remaining between them. DNA for the CDR3: TGTGCCAGCAGCCAGACAGTCTATAACACAGATACGCAGTATTTT. It encodes CASSQTVYNTDTQYF.

The CDR3 bases are TGTGCCAGCAGCGTCGGACTAGCGGGGGGCACAGATACGCAGTATTTT. Translating it yields CASSVGLAGGTDTQYF. The chain is built from TRBV9 and TRBJ2-3; 13 nucleotides agree with TRBD2. This CDR3 is 16 amino acids long. V lost 2 bases, J lost 1 base, and 1 base stayed unmatched. The germline V gene encodes CDR1 SGDLS and CDR2 YYNGEE.

This chain links TRBV7-2 with TRBJ2-1, with TRBD1 identical over 11 bases. This CDR3 is built from 17 residues. Germline V gene sequence: CDR1 SGHTA, CDR2 FQGNSA. The junction had 12 bases not matched to a gene; V was cut back by 1 base and J by 10 bases. CDR3 coding DNA: TGTGCCAGCAGCTTAGTTTCGGGACAGGGGGGGCATCTGGAGCAGTTCTTC. Translation gives CASSLVSGQGGHLEQFF.

The rearrangement joins TRBV27 to TRBJ2-2, with D maybe TRBD2 (5 bases). Germline V lookup: CDR1 MNHEY, CDR2 SMNVEV (reference sequence). V lost 3 bases and J 5 bases, leaving 13 bases between the germline ends. CDR3 length: 15 residues. CDR3 amino acids: CASSLKLEGTGELFF. CDR3 DNA: TGTGCCAGCAGTTTGAAGCTTGAGGGAACCGGGGAGCTGTTTTTT.

This chain uses TRBV4-3 with TRBJ1-4, with a tentative D call TRBD1 (6 bases). The CDR3 is 15 residues long. V was pared by 1 base and J by 11 bases, with 17 bases between. Germline assignment: CDR1 LGHNA and CDR2 YSLEER. The CDR3 spells CASSQASTFQGKLFF. DNA for the CDR3: TGCGCCAGCAGCCAAGCTTCCACCTTCCAGGGGAAACTGTTTTTT.

The V gene is TRBV19, the J gene TRBJ2-1; 9 bases fit TRBD2. CDR1 LNHDA and CDR2 SQIVND come from the germline V gene (reference sequence). The junction had 15 bases not matched to a gene; V was cut back by 4 bases and J by 5 bases. The length of the CDR3 is 18 residues. CDR3 region: CASSRSLSGGYLNNEQFF. CDR3 coding DNA: TGTGCCAGTAGTAGGTCCCTTAGCGGGGGCTACTTAAACAATGAGCAGTTCTTC.

The rearrangement joins TRBV15 to TRBJ1-1; unclear D gene. Trimming took 0 bases from V and 4 from J, leaving 9 bases between them. Germline loops: CDR1 LNHNV, CDR2 YYDKDF (reference sequence). There are 14 residues in the CDR3. Here the CDR3 reads CATSRDLAGTEAFF. DNA of the CDR3: TGTGCCACCAGCAGAGATCTGGCGGGCACTGAAGCTTTCTTT.

The chain links TRBV5-4 to TRBJ2-1; no reliable D call. Looked up from germline, CDR1 is SGHNT and CDR2 is YYREEE (reference sequence). The CDR3 length is 15 residues. The V and J ends lost 0 bases and 3 bases respectively, with 10 bases between them. CDR3 sequence: CASSLEAQDYNEQFF. The CDR3, as DNA: TGTGCCAGCAGCTTGGAAGCTCAGGACTACAATGAGCAGTTCTTC.

The chain recombines TRBV6-5 with TRBJ2-3; D is uncertain. The V gene's germline CDR1 is MNHEY and CDR2 SVGAGI. CDR3 length equals 13 residues. V lost 6 bases and J lost 0, with 7 bases in between. The CDR3 is CASRVTSTDTQYF. CDR3 bases: TGTGCCAGCAGGGTCACTAGCACAGATACGCAGTATTTT.

This clone was seen only a few times. The chain combines TRBV7-9 with TRBJ1-1, with a possible D match to TRBD1 (6 bases). Germline V gives CDR1 SEHNR, CDR2 FQNEAQ (reference sequence). The CDR3 length is 15 residues. Trimming took 3 bases from V and 0 from J, leaving 11 bases between them. The CDR3 DNA reads as TGTGCCAGCAGCTTGCAGGGGAAACTGAACACTGAAGCTTTCTTT. Protein sequence: CASSLQGKLNTEAFF.

The chain recombines TRBV4-3 with TRBJ1-1, with 7 bases matching TRBD1. V lost 0 bases, J lost 8 bases, and 9 bases stayed unmatched. Per germline, CDR1 LGHNA and CDR2 YSLEER. This CDR3 is 15 amino acids long. CDR3 amino acids: CASSQDARQGWEAFF. For the CDR3, the DNA is TGCGCCAGCAGCCAAGATGCGAGACAGGGTTGGGAAGCTTTCTTT.

The chain employs TRBV9 and TRBJ1-2; D unclear. The germline CDR1 and CDR2 sequences are SGDLS and YYNGEE. Trimming cost V 4 bases and J 4 bases, with 11 bases left between them. The CDR3 consists of 13 residues. Here the CDR3 DNA reads TGTGCCAGCAGCCCCCGCGAGAGCTATGGCTACACCTTC. Amino acid sequence: CASSPRESYGYTF.

This chain connects TRBV5-6 to TRBJ1-1; 11 nucleotides align to TRBD1. CDR1 SGHDT and CDR2 YYEEEE come from the germline V gene. The V segment lost 4 bases and the J segment 0 bases; nucleotides outside the gene matches: 8. This CDR3 has 17 amino acids. CDR3 nucleotides: TGTGCCAGCAGCCCGAGGAGGACAGGGGGCATGAACACTGAAGCTTTCTTT. Protein: CASSPRRTGGMNTEAFF.

V gene TRBV5-5 combines with J gene TRBJ1-2, with D perhaps TRBD1 (6 bases). Looked up from germline, CDR1 is SGHKS and CDR2 is YYEKEE (reference sequence). Trimming cost V 5 bases and J 8 bases, with 19 bases left between them. This CDR3 region has 14 residues. CDR3: CASRSFSRTEGYTF. CDR3 sequence (DNA): TGTGCCAGCAGGTCCTTTTCCAGGACAGAGGGCTACACCTTC.

The chain recombines TRBV5-8 with TRBJ1-4, with D tentatively TRBD1 (6 bases). The length of the CDR3 is 17 residues. The germline V gene encodes CDR1 SGHTS and CDR2 YDEGEE. V was shortened by 5 bases and J by 0 bases, with 17 bases between the two germline ends. Here the CDR3 DNA reads TGTGCCAGCAGGGACAGTGGGGGACGAACAACTAATGAAAAACTGTTTTTT. It encodes CASRDSGGRTTNEKLFF.

The gene calls are TRBV19 and TRBJ1-6; TRBD1 agrees at 7 bases. Germline CDR1 is LNHDA and CDR2 is SQIVND (reference sequence). The CDR3 has 15 residues. J was trimmed by 13 bases and V by 4 bases; bases with no gene match: 13. The CDR3 DNA sequence: TGTGCCAGTAGTAGGGGGGACAGCCAGTTGTTTCCCCTCCACTTT. Translating it yields CASSRGDSQLFPLHF.

The rearrangement links TRBV23-1 to TRBJ2-7; 7 bases align to TRBD1. TRBV23-1 is annotated as an ORF whose role is uncertain. V lost 0 bases and J lost 4; bases outside the gene matches: 18. This CDR3 comprises 19 residues. CDR3 nucleotide sequence: TGCGCCAGCAGTCAATCCTCTGGGGGTCGACAGGGCGAGGCTTACGAGCAGTACTTC. This translates into CASSQSSGGRQGEAYEQYF.

The chain carries TRBV19 and TRBJ2-7; D may be TRBD1 (6 bases). The V and J ends lost 5 bases and 7 bases respectively, with 15 bases between them. The CDR3 consists of 13 residues. The germline V gene encodes CDR1 LNHDA and CDR2 SQIVND (reference sequence). CDR3 protein: CASSLQGLEEQYF. Written as DNA, the CDR3 is TGTGCCAGTAGTTTACAGGGTTTGGAGGAGCAGTACTTC.

The V gene is TRBV6-5, the J gene TRBJ2-5; D is possibly TRBD1 (5 bases). The CDR3 contains 15 residues. Germline assignment: CDR1 MNHEY and CDR2 SVGAGI. The V end lost 0 bases, the J end lost 5 bases, and 13 bases lay between the germline ends. CDR3: CASSYSMGRRETQYF. The DNA for the CDR3 is TGTGCCAGCAGTTACTCGATGGGGCGCCGGGAGACCCAGTACTTC.